This TCR beta chain was sequenced in a study of regulatory T cells in long-lasting Graves disease. Whole-study context: Persistent Graves' disease meant over 5 years of antithyroid drugs with positive TSH receptor antibodies. Broader study findings: The persistent group shared 2,700 or so public clonotypes, more than the approximately 880 shared by new patients. There was favoring of TRBV28, TRBJ1-2 and TRBJ2-5 in persistent disease.

This clonotype occurred a few times. Antigen unknown. CDR1 and CDR2 from the germline V gene are SGDLS and YYNGEE. V was clipped by 0 bases and J by 0 bases; unmatched bases: 3. The CDR3 length is 15 residues. The sample's time point: persistent/refractory GD, antithyroid drugs over 5 years with positive TRAb. Preparation of the TCR library used RNA extracted from PBMCs. Investigators prepared the TCR beta libraries by applying iRepertoire HTBI primers and Arm-PCR of CDR3 regions. TCRdb used MiXCR to reprocess the multiplex PCR reads, holding one entry per CDR3 protein. The table has roughly 300,000 distinct CDR3 sequences, around 20% seen once; the top ten hold roughly three fifths.

This specimen consisted of peripheral blood mononuclear cells (PBMCs), obtained when the disease was refractory, from a patient treated with antithyroid drugs. The origin of this receptor is a female donor with Graves disease. The V and J genes are TRBV9 and TRBJ2-7; TRBD2 matches at 7 bases. The CDR3 spells CASSVGSGNSYEQYF. The CDR3 DNA follows: TGTGCCAGCAGCGTAGGCAGCGGGAACTCCTACGAGCAGTACTTC.